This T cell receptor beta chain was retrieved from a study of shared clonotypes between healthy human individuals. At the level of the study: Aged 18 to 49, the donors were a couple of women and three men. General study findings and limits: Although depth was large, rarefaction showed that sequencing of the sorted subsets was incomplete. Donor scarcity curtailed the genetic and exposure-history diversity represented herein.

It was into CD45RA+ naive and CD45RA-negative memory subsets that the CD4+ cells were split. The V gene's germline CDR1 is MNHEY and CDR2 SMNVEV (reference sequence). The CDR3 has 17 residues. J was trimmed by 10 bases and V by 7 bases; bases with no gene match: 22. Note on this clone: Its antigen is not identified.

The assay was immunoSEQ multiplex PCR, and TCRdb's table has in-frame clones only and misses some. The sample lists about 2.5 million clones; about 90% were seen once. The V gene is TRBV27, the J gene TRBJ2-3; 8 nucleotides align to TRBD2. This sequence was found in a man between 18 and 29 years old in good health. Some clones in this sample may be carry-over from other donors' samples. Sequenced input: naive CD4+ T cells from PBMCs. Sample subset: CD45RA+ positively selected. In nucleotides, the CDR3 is TGTGCCAGCATTCCGACTGTCGGGCGGGGGGCCCGGAGGGCGCAGTATTTT. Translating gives CASIPTVGRGARRAQYF.